The source of this TCR beta chain is a study of blood T cell repertoires in COVID-19. Study-level background: The United States, Italy and Spain supplied acute and convalescent COVID-19 samples.

Generated by immunoSEQ multiplex PCR, the TCRdb table keeps only in-frame clones and is missing some. The table records around 320,000 clones, more than 85% of them present only once. Participants were aged roughly 18 to 90 years from roughly 25 US areas. Exposed participants came across a COVID-19 case within 2 weeks before study entry. This CDR3 is 15 amino acids long. Looked up from germline, CDR1 is KGHSH and CDR2 is LQKENI. The V gene lost 2 bases and the J gene lost 0 bases, with 10 bases spanning the gap. This receptor was identified in a woman aged 25 to 39 who had been exposed to COVID-19. The sequenced sample was PBMCs or T cells enriched from blood (not recorded which). The chain carries TRBV18 and TRBJ1-1; D is possibly TRBD1 (6 bases). The CDR3 DNA sequence: TGTGCCAGCTCACCAGAGGGGGTAGTGAACACTGAAGCTTTCTTT. The encoded protein is CASSPEGVVNTEAFF. The full variable domain, in which reference TRBV18 and TRBJ1-1 provide the parts outside the CDR3, is NAGVMQNPRHLVRRRGQEARLRCSPMKGHSHVYWYRQLPEEGLKFMVYLQKENIIDESGMPKERFSAEFPKEGPSILRIQQVVRGDSAAYFCASSPEGVVNTEAFFGQGTRLTVV.